This T cell receptor beta chain was captured by sequencing in a study of monozygotic twins with inflammatory bowel disease. Study outcomes and limitations: Resolution of different T cell subtypes was not achieved.

A word on this clonotype: The target antigen is unknown.

The V gene's germline CDR1 is SGHVS and CDR2 FQNEAQ. The CDR3 is 13 residues long. TCRdb re-called the 5' RACE reads; one entry per CDR3 protein, DNA not given. Its table lists 350,000 to 550,000 distinct CDR3 sequences. Sequenced material: blood. This sequence was found in a human donor with ulcerative colitis or Crohn's disease, or a healthy co-twin of an affected twin (not recorded which). This chain links TRBV7-8 with TRBJ2-1; without DNA, the TCRdb call of TRBD2 cannot be checked. CDR3 sequence: CASSPGLAEAQFF.